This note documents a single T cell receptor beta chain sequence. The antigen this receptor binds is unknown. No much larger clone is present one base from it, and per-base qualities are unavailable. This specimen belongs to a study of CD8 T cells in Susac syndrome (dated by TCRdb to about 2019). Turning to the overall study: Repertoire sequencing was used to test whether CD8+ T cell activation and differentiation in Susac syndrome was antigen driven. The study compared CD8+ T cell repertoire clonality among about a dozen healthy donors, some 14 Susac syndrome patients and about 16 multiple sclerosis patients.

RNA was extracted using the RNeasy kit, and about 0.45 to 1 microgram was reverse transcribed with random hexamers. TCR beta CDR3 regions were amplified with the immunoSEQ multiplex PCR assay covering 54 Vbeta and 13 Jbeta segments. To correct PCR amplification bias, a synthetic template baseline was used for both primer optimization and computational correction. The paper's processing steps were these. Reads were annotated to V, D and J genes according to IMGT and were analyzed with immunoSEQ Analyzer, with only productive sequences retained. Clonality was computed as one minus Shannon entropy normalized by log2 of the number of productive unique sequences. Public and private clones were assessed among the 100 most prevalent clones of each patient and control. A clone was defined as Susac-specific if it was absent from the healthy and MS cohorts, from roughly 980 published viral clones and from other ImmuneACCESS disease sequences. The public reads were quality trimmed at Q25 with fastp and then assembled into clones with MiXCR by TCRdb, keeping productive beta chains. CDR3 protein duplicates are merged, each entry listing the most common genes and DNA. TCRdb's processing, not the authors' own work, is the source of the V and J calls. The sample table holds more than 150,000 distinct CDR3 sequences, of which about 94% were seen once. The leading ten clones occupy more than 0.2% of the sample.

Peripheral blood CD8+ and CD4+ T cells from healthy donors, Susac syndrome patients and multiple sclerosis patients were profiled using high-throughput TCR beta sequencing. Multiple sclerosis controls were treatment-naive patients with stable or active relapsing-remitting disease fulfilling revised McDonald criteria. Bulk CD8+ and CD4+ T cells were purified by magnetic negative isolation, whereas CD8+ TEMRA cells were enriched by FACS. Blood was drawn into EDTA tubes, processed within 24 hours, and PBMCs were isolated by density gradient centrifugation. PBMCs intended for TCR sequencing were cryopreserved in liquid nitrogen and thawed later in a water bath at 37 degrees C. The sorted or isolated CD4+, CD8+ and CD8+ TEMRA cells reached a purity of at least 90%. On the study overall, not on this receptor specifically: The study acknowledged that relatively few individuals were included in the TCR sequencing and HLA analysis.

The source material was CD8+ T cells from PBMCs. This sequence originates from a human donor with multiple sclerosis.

The CDR3 region: CASSYRQGGAGYTF. The sequenced DNA: TGTGCCAGCAGTTACAGACAGGGGGGAGCTGGCTACACCTTC. The chain employs TRBV6-2 or TRBV6-3 and TRBJ1-2; 9 bases in the middle match TRBD1. The germline V gene encodes CDR1 MNHEY and CDR2 SVGEGT. Here V drops 2 bases and J drops 7 bases, and the junction holds 5 bases not matched to any gene. The CDR3, from cysteine to phenylalanine, totals 14 residues. CDR3 DNA only is kept here, 42 bases in frame from base 1.